Listed here are 25 T cell receptor beta chains from one sample, sequenced in a study of identical twins' blood T cells. TCRdb re-called the 5' RACE reads through MiXCR, storing one row per CDR3 protein. The sample lists a few hundred thousand distinct CDR3 sequences; 28% were seen once. The material sequenced was PBMCs. The receptors come from a woman aged 18 to 50 in good health.

This clonotype was observed many times. The V gene is TRBV5-1, the J gene TRBJ1-2; no firm D call. CDR1 SGHRS and CDR2 YFSETQ come from the germline V gene. CDR3 length: 11 amino acids. V was shortened by 4 bases and J by 6 bases, with 7 bases between the two germline ends. CDR3 residues: CASSGTHGYTF. The CDR3 nucleotides read TGCGCCAGCAGCGGAACCCATGGCTACACCTTC.

The V gene is TRBV20-1, the J gene TRBJ2-3, with D unclear. The V gene's germline CDR1 is DFQATT and CDR2 SNEGSKA (reference sequence). Trimming took off 0 bases at V and 0 bases at J, with 13 bases between the two ends. This CDR3 is built from 16 residues. The CDR3 nucleotides are TGCAGTGCTAGAGATCCGGCCCGATATAGCACAGATACGCAGTATTTT. Amino acids: CSARDPARYSTDTQYF.

This clonotype was recorded many times. This CDR3 is CASSLTGSNTEAFF. The CDR3 DNA sequence: TGCGCCAGCAGCTTGACAGGGTCGAACACTGAAGCTTTCTTT. This rearrangement joins TRBV5-1 to TRBJ1-1; possibly TRBD1 for D (6 bases). V dropped 1 base and J dropped 1 base, with 8 bases sitting between them. Per the germline V gene, CDR1 is SGHRS and CDR2 is YFSETQ. This CDR3 contains 14 residues. Full variable domain (rest looked up from reference TRBV5-1 and TRBJ1-1): KAGVTQTPRYLIKTRGQQVTLSCSPISGHRSVSWYQQTPGQGLQFLFEYFSETQRNKGNFPGRFSGRQFSNSRSEMNVSTLELGDSALYLCASSLTGSNTEAFFGQGTRLTVV.

V and J are TRBV7-8 and TRBJ2-1, with D tentatively TRBD2 (5 bases). Germline V gene data show CDR1 as SGHVS and CDR2 as FQNEAQ. The germline V and J ends were trimmed by 5 bases and 2 bases, with 13 bases remaining between them. The CDR3 is 15 residues long. CDR3 loop: CASSPAALTYNEQFF. CDR3 nucleotide sequence: TGTGCCAGCAGCCCAGCGGCCCTCACCTACAATGAGCAGTTCTTC.

V gene TRBV20-1 combines with J gene TRBJ1-2; D gene unclear. Looked up from germline, CDR1 is DFQATT and CDR2 is SNEGSKA (reference sequence). This CDR3 is 13 amino acids long. V gave up 3 bases and J gave up 6 bases, with 14 bases separating them. In DNA, the CDR3 is TGCAGTGCTAGTAGGGCTCTTGACAATGGCTACACCTTC. This sequence encodes CSASRALDNGYTF.

At least ten counts were recorded for this clonotype. V and J are TRBV3-1 and TRBJ1-3, with 9 bases lining up with TRBD1. The CDR3 spans 16 residues. From germline, CDR1 is LGHDT and CDR2 YNNKEL (reference sequence). The trim removed 2 bases at V and 0 bases at J, leaving 2 bases unmatched. This CDR3 is CASSQRGQGSGNTIYF. In nucleotides, the CDR3 is TGTGCCAGCAGCCAACGGGGACAGGGCTCTGGAAACACCATATATTTT.

The table lists this clonotype with a few counts. The V call is TRBV29-1, the J call TRBJ2-3; D gene ambiguous. The CDR3 is 15 residues long. The germline V gene encodes CDR1 SQVTM and CDR2 ANQGSEA. This chain's CDR3 is CSLRVTHRGTDTQYF. The DNA for the CDR3 is TGCAGTCTAAGGGTGACCCATAGAGGCACAGATACGCAGTATTTT.

The V gene is TRBV9, the J gene TRBJ2-3; unclear D gene. V was cut by 0 bases and J by 0 bases, with 8 bases left in between. CDR1 and CDR2 from the germline V gene are SGDLS and YYNGEE. This CDR3 spans 15 amino acids. The CDR3 DNA reads TGTGCCAGCAGCGTAGGGGGTCTAAGCACAGATACGCAGTATTTT. Translating gives CASSVGGLSTDTQYF.

The table lists this clonotype with a few counts. This chain links TRBV5-1 with TRBJ2-2; TRBD1 agrees at 7 bases. V was clipped by 4 bases and J by 1 base; unmatched bases: 4. CDR3 length equals 15 residues. From germline, CDR1 is SGHRS and CDR2 YFSETQ. CDR3 coding DNA: TGCGCCAGCAGCGACCGGACAGGGAACACCGGGGAGCTGTTTTTT. Its protein product is CASSDRTGNTGELFF.

The rearrangement joins TRBV9 to TRBJ1-1; no reliable D call. V was pared by 4 bases and J by 4 bases, with 8 bases between. CDR3 length: 12 residues. Germline V CDR1 and CDR2: SGDLS, YYNGEE. CDR3 in DNA: TGTGCCAGCAGCACCGACGGCACTGAAGCTTTCTTT. Protein: CASSTDGTEAFF.

Points on this clonotype: A read error may explain this, as a much larger clone is one base away. The chain employs TRBV20-1 and TRBJ2-3; TRBD2 aligns across 13 bases. Germline V gene data show CDR1 as DFQATT and CDR2 as SNEGSKA (reference sequence). This CDR3 has 16 residues. In DNA, the CDR3 is TGCGGTGCTACCGGGACTAGCGGGAACCAACCAGATACGCAGTATTTT. It translates to CGATGTSGNQPDTQYF.

J is TRBJ2-1 and V is TRBV4-3; tentative D call: TRBD1 (6 bases). Per the germline V gene, CDR1 is LGHNA and CDR2 is YSLEER. The ends were cut back, 1 base at V and 15 bases at J, with 19 bases in the middle. This CDR3 has 14 residues. The CDR3 DNA is TGCGCCAGCAGCCAAGCTCGGACAGCTACCCGCTGGTTCTTC. This sequence encodes CASSQARTATRWFF.

CDR3: CAISGTGPTMWAEKLFF. CDR3 sequence (DNA): TGTGCCATCAGTGGGACCGGGCCGACGATGTGGGCTGAAAAACTGTTTTTT. The chain is built from TRBV10-3 and TRBJ1-4; D unclear. The V gene's germline CDR1 is ENHRY and CDR2 SYGVKD. Trimming cost V 4 bases and J 7 bases, with 22 bases left between them. The CDR3 consists of 17 residues.

This sequence joins TRBV7-2 and TRBJ1-4; D may be TRBD1 (6 bases). The CDR3 covers 14 residues. V shed 5 bases and J shed 7 bases, with 14 bases lying between them. From germline, CDR1 is SGHTA and CDR2 FQGNSA. CDR3 coding DNA: TGTGCCAGCAGCAAGACAGGATTGCGTGAAAAACTGTTTTTT. It specifies CASSKTGLREKLFF.

This clonotype was observed a few times. The chain carries TRBV6-5 and TRBJ1-2; D is ambiguous. Germline values: CDR1 MNHEY, CDR2 SVGAGI. Trimming pared 0 bases from V and 4 bases from J, leaving 6 bases between. The CDR3 has 13 amino acids. This chain's CDR3 is CASSYSASYGYTF. CDR3 coding DNA: TGTGCCAGCAGTTACTCAGCCAGCTATGGCTACACCTTC.

This rearrangement joins TRBV20-1 to TRBJ1-1; the D gene is possibly TRBD1 (6 bases). The V and J ends lost 4 bases and 0 bases respectively, with 12 bases between them. The CDR3 runs 14 residues. The germline V gene has CDR1 DFQATT and CDR2 SNEGSKA (reference sequence). CDR3 residues: CSANHGGMNTEAFF. CDR3 DNA sequence: TGCAGTGCTAACCACGGGGGCATGAACACTGAAGCTTTCTTT.

The V gene is TRBV7-3, the J gene TRBJ2-2, with D perhaps assigned TRBD1 or TRBD2 (5 bases each). Germline V CDR1 and CDR2: SGHTA, FQGTGA. V dropped 2 bases and J dropped 5 bases, with 12 bases sitting between them. CDR3 size: 15 residues. The CDR3 DNA sequence: TGTGCCAGCAGCTTAGTGGGGGAAAGTACCGGGGAGCTGTTTTTT. Its protein is CASSLVGESTGELFF.

J is TRBJ2-4 and V is TRBV27, with D unresolved. CDR1 MNHEY and CDR2 SMNVEV come from the germline V gene (reference sequence). The germline V and J ends were trimmed by 6 bases and 3 bases, with 15 bases remaining between them. The CDR3 extends over 15 amino acids. The CDR3 spells CASSPSRVIKNIQYF. In nucleotides, the CDR3 is TGTGCCAGCAGCCCAAGTCGGGTCATCAAAAACATTCAGTACTTC.

This clonotype was counted only a few times. The chain couples TRBV29-1 to TRBJ1-5; TRBD1 agrees at 7 bases. CDR1 SQVTM and CDR2 ANQGSEA come from the germline V gene. The junction had 6 bases not matched to a gene; V was cut back by 8 bases and J by 5 bases. This CDR3 is built from 12 residues. The CDR3 here is CSRDSPDQPQHF. The CDR3 nucleotides read TGCAGCCGGGACAGTCCTGATCAGCCCCAGCATTTT.

The V gene is TRBV14, the J gene TRBJ1-2; D unresolved. The V gene lost 2 bases and the J gene lost 8 bases, with 12 bases spanning the gap. The CDR3 totals 13 residues. Germline assignment: CDR1 SGHDN and CDR2 FVKESK. CDR3 amino acids: CASSQLGREGYTF. DNA for the CDR3: TGTGCCAGCAGCCAATTAGGGCGGGAAGGCTACACCTTC.

This clonotype was counted between two and nine times. This chain joins TRBV6-5 and TRBJ2-3; TRBD2 agrees at 7 bases. Germline CDR1 and CDR2: MNHEY and SVGAGI. The CDR3 sequence is 16 residues long. Trimming at V came to 3 bases and at J to 0 bases, leaving 6 bases not matched to a gene. The CDR3 region is CASSYWSGTSTDTQYF. In nucleotides, the CDR3 is TGTGCCAGCAGTTATTGGAGCGGGACTAGCACAGATACGCAGTATTTT.

This clonotype was picked up many times. The chain uses TRBV10-1 and TRBJ2-2; no reliable D call. Germline V gene data show CDR1 as WNHNN and CDR2 as SYGVQD (reference sequence). V lost 0 bases and J lost 6, with 8 bases in between. The CDR3 is made up of 14 amino acids. The CDR3 DNA reads as TGCGCCAGCAGTGAGTCGGGTTTTCCCGGGGAGCTGTTTTTT. It encodes CASSESGFPGELFF.

V gene TRBV5-1 combines with J gene TRBJ2-4; 7 positions agree with TRBD2. This CDR3 has 11 residues. Germline CDR1 reads SGHRS; CDR2 reads YFSETQ. J was trimmed by 13 bases and V by 5 bases; bases with no gene match: 6. DNA for the CDR3: TGCGCCAGCAGAGGACTAGTGGAACAGTACTTC. Amino acids: CASRGLVEQYF.

The chain has TRBV20-1 and TRBJ1-3; D is ambiguous. Germline-derived CDR1 and CDR2 are DFQATT and SNEGSKA (reference sequence). The CDR3 spans 11 residues. Trimming shortened V by 6 bases and J by 4 bases, and 7 bases separated the two germline ends. Written as DNA, the CDR3 is TGCAGTGCGAGCGGCGGAAACACCATATATTTT. Protein sequence: CSASGGNTIYF.

This chain connects TRBV20-1 to TRBJ2-3, with D tentatively TRBD1 or TRBD2 (6 bases each). Between the trimmed V and J ends, which lost 6 bases and 4 bases, there was a span of 14 bases. Germline V gene lookup returns CDR1 DFQATT and CDR2 SNEGSKA (reference sequence). The CDR3 has 13 residues. CDR3: CSAEEGVADTQYF. In DNA form, the CDR3 reads TGCAGTGCCGAGGAGGGGGTCGCAGATACGCAGTATTTT.